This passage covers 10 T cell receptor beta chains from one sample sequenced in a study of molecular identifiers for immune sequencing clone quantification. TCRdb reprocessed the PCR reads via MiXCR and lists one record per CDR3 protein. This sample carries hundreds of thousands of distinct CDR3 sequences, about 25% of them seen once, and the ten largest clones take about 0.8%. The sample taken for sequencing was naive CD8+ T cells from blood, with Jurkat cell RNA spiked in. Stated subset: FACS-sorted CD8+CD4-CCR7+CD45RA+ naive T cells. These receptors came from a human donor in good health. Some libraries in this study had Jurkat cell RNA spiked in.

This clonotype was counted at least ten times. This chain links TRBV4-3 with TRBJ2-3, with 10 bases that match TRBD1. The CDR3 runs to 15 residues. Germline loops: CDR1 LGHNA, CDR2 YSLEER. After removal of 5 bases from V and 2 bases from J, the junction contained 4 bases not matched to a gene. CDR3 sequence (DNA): TGCGCCAGCAGCTGGGGACAGGGGACCACAGATACGCAGTATTTT. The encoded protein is CASSWGQGTTDTQYF.

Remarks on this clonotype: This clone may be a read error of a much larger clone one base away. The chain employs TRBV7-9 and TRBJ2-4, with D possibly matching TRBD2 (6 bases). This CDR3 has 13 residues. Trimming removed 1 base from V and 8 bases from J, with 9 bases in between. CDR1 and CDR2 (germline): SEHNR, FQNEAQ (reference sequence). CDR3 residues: CASSLGGEDIQYF. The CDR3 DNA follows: TGTGCCAGCAGCTTAGGGGGGGAAGACATTCAGTACTTC. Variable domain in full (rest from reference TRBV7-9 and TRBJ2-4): DTGVSQNPRHKITKRGQNVTFRCDPISEHNRLYWYRQTLGQGPEFLTYFQNEAQLEKSRLLSDRFSAERPKGSFSTLEIQRTEQGDSAMYLCASSLGGEDIQYFGAGTRLSVL.

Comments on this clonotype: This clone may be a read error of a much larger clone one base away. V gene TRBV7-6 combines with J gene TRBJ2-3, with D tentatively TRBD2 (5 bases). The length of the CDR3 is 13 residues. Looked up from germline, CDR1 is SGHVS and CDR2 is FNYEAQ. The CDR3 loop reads CDSSGDPEDTQYF. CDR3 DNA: TGTGACAGCAGCGGAGACCCTGAAGATACGCAGTATTTT.

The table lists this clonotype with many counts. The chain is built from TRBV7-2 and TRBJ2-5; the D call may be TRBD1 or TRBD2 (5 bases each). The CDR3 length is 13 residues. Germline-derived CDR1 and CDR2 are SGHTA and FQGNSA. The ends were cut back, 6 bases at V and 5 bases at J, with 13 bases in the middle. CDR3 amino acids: CASRGTGPETQYF. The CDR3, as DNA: TGTGCCAGCAGGGGGACCGGCCCGGAGACCCAGTACTTC.

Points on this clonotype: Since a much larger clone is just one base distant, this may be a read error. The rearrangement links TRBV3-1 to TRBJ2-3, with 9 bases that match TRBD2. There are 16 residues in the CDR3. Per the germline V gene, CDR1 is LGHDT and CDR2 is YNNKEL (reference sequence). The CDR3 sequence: CASRHLAGEDTVTQYF. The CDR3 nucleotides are TGTGCCAGCAGACACTTAGCGGGAGAGGACACAGTTACGCAGTATTTT.

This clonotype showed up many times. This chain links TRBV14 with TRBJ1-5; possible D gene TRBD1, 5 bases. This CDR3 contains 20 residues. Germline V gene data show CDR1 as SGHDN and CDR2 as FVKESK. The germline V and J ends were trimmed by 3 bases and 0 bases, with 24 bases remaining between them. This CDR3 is CASSQRSSETAEYSNQPQHF. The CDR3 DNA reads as TGTGCCAGCAGCCAGAGAAGCTCGGAGACAGCAGAATATAGCAATCAGCCCCAGCATTTT.

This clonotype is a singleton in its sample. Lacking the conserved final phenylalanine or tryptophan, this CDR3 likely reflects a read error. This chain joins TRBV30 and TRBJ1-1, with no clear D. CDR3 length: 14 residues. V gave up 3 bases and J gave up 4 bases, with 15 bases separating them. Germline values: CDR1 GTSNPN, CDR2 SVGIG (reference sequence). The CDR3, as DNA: TGTGCCTGGAGCCTCGACTACTCGGGCACTGAAGCTTTCCTT. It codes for CAWSLDYSGTEAFL.

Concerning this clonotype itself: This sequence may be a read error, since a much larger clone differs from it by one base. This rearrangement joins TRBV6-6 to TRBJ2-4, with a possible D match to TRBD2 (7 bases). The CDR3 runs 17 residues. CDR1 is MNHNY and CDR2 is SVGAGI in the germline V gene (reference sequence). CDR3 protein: CASSHWEGQLAKNIRYF. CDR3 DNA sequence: TGTGCCAGCAGTCATTGGGAGGGACAATTAGCCAAAAACATTCGGTACTTC.

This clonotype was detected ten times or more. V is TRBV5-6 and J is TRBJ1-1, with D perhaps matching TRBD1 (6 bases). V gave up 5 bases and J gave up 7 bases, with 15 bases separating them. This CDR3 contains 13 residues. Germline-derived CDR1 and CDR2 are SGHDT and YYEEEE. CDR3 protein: CASRMTGAIEAFF. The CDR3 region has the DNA TGTGCCAGCAGGATGACAGGAGCGATTGAAGCTTTCTTT.

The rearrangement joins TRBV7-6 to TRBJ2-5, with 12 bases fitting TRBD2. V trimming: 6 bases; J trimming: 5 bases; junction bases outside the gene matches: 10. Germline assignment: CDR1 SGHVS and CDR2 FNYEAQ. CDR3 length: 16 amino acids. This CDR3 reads CASSHLAGGHRETQYF. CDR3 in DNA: TGTGCCAGCAGTCATCTAGCGGGGGGGCATAGGGAGACCCAGTACTTC.